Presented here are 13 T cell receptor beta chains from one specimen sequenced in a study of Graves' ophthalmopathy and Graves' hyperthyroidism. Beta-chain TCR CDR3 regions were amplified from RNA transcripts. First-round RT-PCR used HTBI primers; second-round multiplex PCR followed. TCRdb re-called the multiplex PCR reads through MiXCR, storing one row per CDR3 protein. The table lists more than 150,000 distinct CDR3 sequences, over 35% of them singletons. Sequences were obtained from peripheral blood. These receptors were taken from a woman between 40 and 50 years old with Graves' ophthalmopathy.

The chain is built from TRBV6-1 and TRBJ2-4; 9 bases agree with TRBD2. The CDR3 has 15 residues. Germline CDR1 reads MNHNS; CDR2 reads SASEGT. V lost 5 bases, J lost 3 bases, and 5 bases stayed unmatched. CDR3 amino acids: CASSRGGADKNIQYF. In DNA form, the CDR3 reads TGTGCCAGCAGTCGCGGGGGGGCCGACAAAAACATTCAGTACTTC.

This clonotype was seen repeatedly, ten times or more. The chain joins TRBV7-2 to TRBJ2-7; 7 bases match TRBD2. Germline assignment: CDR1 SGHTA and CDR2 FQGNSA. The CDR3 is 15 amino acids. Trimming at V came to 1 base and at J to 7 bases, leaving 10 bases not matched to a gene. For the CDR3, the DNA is TGTGCCAGCAGCTTAGGAGCGGGACTACAGTGGGAGCAGTACTTC. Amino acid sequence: CASSLGAGLQWEQYF. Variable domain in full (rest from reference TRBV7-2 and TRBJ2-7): GAGVSQSPSNKVTEKGKDVELRCDPISGHTALYWYRQSLGQGLEFLIYFQGNSAPDKSGLPSDRFSAERTGGSVSTLTIQRTQQEDSAVYLCASSLGAGLQWEQYFGPGTRLTVT.

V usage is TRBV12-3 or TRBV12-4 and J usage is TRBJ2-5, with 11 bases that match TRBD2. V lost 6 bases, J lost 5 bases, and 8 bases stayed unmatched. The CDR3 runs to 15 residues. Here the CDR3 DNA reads TGTGCCAGCAGCTATAGCGGGAGGGCCCGGGAGACCCAGTACTTC. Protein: CASSYSGRARETQYF.

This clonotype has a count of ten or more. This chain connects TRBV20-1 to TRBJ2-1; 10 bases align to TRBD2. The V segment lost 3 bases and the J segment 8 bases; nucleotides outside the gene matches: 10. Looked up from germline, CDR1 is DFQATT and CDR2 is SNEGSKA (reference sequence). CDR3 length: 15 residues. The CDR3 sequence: CSARGASGRGYEQFF. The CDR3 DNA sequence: TGCAGTGCTAGGGGGGCTAGCGGGAGAGGATATGAGCAGTTCTTC.

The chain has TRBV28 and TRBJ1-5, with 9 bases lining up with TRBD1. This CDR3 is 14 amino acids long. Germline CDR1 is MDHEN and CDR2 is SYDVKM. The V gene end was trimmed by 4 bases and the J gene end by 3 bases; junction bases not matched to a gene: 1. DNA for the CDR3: TGTGCCAGCAGTTGGACAGGGGCCAATCAGCCCCAGCATTTT. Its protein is CASSWTGANQPQHF.

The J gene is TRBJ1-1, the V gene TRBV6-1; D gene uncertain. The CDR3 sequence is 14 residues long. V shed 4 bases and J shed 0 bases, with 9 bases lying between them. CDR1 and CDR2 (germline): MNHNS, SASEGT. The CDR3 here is CASSAFSMNTEAFF. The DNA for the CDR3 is TGTGCCAGCAGTGCCTTTAGCATGAACACTGAAGCTTTCTTT.

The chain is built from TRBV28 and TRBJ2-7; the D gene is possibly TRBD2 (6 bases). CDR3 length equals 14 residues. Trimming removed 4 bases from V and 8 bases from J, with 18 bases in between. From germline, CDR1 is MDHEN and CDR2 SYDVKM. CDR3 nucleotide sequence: TGTGCCAGCAGTTCCTCACGGCAGGGAGGTAAGCAGTACTTC. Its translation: CASSSSRQGGKQYF.

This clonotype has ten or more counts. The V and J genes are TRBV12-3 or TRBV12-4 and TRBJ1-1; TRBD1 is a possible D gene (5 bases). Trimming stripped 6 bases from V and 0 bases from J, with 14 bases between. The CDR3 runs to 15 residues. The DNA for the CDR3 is TGTGCCAGCAGCGTTGGGGGAGGGATGAACACTGAAGCTTTCTTT. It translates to CASSVGGGMNTEAFF.

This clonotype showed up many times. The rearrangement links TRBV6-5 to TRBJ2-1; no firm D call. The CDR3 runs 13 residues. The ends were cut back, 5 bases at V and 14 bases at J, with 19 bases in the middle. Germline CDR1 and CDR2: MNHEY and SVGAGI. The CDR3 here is CASSTLDPAVKFF. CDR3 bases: TGTGCCAGCAGTACTTTGGACCCTGCGGTCAAGTTCTTC.

In nucleotides, the CDR3 is TGTGCCAGCAGTTCTAGACAGGGAGGGGAGACCCAGTACTTC. This sequence encodes CASSSRQGGETQYF. The chain couples TRBV12-3 or TRBV12-4 to TRBJ2-5; either TRBD1 or TRBD2 may fit D (7 bases each). V lost 4 bases, J lost 5 bases, and 14 bases lay in between. The CDR3 contains 14 residues.

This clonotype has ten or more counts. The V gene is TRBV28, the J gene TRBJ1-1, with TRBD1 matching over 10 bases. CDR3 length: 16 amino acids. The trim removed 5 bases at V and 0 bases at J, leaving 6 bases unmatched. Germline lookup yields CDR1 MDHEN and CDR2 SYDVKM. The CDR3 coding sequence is TGTGCCAGCAGTCCCGCGGGACAGGGGATGAACACTGAAGCTTTCTTT. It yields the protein CASSPAGQGMNTEAFF.

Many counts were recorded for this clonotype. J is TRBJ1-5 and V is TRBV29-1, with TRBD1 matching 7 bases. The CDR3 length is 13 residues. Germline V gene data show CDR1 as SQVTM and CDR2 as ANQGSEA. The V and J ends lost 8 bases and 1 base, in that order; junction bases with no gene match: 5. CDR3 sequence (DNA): TGCAGCTTTAGACAGGGAAGCAATCAGCCCCAGCATTTT. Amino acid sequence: CSFRQGSNQPQHF. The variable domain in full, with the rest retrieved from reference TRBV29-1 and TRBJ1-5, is SAVISQKPSRDICQRGTSLTIQCQVDSQVTMMFWYRQQPGQSLTLIATANQGSEATYESGFVIDKFPISRPNLTFSTLTVSNMSPEDSSIYLCSFRQGSNQPQHFGDGTRLSIL.

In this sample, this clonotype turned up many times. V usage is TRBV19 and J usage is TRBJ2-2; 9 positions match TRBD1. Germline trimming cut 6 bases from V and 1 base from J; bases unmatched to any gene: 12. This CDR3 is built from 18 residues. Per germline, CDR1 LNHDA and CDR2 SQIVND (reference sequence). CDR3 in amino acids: CASRPHYLGQGNTGELFF. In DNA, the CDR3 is TGTGCCAGTAGACCCCATTACCTGGGACAGGGGAACACCGGGGAGCTGTTTTTT.